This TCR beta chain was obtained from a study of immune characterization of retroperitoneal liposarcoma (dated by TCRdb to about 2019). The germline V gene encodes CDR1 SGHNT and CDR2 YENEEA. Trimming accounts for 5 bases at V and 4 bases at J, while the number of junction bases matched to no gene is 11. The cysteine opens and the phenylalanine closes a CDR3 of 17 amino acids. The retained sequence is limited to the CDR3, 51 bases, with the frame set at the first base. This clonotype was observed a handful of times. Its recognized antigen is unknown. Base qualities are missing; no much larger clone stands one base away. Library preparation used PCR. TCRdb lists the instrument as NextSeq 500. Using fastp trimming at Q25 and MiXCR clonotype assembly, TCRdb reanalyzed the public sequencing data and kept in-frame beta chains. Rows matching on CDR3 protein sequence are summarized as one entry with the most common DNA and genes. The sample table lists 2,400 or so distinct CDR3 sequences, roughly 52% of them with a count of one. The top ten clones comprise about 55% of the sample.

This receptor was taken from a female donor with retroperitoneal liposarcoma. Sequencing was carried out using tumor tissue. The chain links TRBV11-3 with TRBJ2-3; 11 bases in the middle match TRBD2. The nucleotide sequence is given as TGTGCCAGCAGCGGTAGAAAACTAGCGGGAGTCCCAGATACGCAGTATTTT. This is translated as CASSGRKLAGVPDTQYF.